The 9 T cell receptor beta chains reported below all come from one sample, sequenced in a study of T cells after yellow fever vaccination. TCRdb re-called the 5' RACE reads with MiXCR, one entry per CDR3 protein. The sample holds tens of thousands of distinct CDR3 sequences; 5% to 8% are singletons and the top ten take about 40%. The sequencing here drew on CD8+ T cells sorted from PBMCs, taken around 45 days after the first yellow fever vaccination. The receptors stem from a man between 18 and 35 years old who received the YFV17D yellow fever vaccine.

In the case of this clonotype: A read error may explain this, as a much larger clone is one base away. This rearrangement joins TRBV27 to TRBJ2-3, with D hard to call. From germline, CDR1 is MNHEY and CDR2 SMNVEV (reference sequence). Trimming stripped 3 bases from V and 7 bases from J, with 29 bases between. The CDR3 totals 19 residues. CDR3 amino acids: CASSLLGRLGPHIGNTQYF. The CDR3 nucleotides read TGTGCCAGCAGTTTGCTGGGTCGACTCGGACCGCACATAGGAAATACGCAGTATTTT.

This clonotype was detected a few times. The CDR3, as DNA: TGTGCCAGCAGCTCCCAAGGGGGAAATAACTACGAGCAGTACTTC. Translated: CASSSQGGNNYEQYF. The chain couples TRBV7-9 to TRBJ2-7, with D maybe TRBD1 (6 bases). The ends were cut back, 4 bases at V and 3 bases at J, with 16 bases in the middle. The CDR3 runs 15 residues. Germline CDR1 and CDR2: SEHNR and FQNEAQ (reference sequence). The whole variable domain, filled in from reference TRBV7-9 and TRBJ2-7, reads DTGVSQNPRHKITKRGQNVTFRCDPISEHNRLYWYRQTLGQGPEFLTYFQNEAQLEKSRLLSDRFSAERPKGSFSTLEIQRTEQGDSAMYLCASSSQGGNNYEQYFGPGTRLTVT.

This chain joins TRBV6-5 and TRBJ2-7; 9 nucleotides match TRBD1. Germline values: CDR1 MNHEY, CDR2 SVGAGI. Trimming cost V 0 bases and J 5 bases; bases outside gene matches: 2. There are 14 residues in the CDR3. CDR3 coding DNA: TGTGCCAGCAGTTACTCGAACAGGGGGCACGAGCAGTACTTC. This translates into CASSYSNRGHEQYF.

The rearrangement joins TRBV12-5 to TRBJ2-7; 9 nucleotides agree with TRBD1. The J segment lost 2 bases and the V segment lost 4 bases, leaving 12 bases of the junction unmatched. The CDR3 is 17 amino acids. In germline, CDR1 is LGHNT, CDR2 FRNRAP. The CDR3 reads CASGSPPGTGITYEQYV. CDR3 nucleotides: TGTGCTAGTGGTTCGCCCCCCGGGACAGGGATAACCTACGAGCAGTACGTC.

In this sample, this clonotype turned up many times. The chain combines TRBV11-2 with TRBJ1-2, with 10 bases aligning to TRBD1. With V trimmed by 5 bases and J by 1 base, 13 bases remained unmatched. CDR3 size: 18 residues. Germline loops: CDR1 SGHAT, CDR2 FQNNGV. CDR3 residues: CASSRPRDRGVGNYGYTF. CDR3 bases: TGTGCCAGCAGCCGGCCCCGGGACAGGGGAGTCGGTAACTATGGCTACACCTTC.

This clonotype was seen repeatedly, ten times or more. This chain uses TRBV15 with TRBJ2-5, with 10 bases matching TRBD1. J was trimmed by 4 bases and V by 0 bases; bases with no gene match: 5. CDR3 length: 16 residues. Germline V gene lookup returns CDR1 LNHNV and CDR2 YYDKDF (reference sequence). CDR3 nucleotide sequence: TGTGCCACCAGCAGAGACGACAGGGGGCAGGGAGAGACCCAGTACTTC. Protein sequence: CATSRDDRGQGETQYF.

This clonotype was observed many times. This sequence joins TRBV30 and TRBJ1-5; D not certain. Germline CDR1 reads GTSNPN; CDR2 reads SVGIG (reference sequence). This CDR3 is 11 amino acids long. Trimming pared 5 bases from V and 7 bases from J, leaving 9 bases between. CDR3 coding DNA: TGTGCCTGGGGGGTTGGACAGCCCCAGCATTTT. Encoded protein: CAWGVGQPQHF.

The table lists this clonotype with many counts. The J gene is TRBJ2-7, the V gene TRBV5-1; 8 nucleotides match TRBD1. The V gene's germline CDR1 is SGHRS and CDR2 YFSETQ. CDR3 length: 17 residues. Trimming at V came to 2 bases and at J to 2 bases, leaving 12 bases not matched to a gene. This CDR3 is CASSFDPETGDTYEQYF. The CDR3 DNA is TGCGCCAGCAGCTTCGATCCCGAGACAGGGGACACCTACGAGCAGTACTTC.

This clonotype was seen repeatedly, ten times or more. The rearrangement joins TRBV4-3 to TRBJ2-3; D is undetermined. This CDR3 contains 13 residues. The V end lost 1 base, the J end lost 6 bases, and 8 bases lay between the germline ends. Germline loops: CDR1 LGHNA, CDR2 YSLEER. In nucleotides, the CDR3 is TGCGCCAGCAGCCAAGTTCACCCGGATACGCAGTATTTT. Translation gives CASSQVHPDTQYF.